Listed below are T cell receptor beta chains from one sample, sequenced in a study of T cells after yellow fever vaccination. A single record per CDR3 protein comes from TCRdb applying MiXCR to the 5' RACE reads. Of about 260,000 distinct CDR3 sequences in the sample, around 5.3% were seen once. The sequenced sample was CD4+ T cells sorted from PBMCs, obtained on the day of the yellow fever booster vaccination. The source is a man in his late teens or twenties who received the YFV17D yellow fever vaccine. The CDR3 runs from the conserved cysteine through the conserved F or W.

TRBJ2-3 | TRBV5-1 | CASSFGTSKTDTQYF
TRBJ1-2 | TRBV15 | CATSRDQGSYGYTF
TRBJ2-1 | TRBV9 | CASSVLRGSSYNEQFF
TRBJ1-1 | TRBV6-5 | CASSSPHSQGTEAFF
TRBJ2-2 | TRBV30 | CACSSGTRLAGELFF
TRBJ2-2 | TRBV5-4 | CASSPDMGASNTGELFF
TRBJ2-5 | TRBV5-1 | CASTTSGGLYETQYF
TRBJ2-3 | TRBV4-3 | CASSQVAAGTQYF
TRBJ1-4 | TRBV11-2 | CASSLEVTNEKLFF
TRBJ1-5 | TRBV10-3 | CAISESKGSNQPQHF
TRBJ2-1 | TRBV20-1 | CSARVGGDEQFF
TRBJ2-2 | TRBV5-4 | CASSLATSGGRRAGELFF
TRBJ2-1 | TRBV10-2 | CASSVHRRAGSNEQFF
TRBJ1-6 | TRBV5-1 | CASSLATPRNSPLHF
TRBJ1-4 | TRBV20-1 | CSARDDGINEKLFF
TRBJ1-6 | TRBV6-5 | CASSLRGGQVSPLHF
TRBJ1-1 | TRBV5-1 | CASSLVGTGVMNTEAFF
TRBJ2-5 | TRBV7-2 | CASSPAAALRETQYF
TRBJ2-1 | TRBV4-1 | CASSHPPSSYNEQFF
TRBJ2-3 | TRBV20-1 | CSARSGLRTDTQYF
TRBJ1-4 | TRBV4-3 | CASSVRLRETNEKLFF
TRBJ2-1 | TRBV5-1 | CASSFRGGVDEQFF
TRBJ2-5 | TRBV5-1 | CASRLGLQETQYF
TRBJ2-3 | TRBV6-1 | CASILLGARADTQYF
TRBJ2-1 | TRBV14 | CASSQVVGNEQFF
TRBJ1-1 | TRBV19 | CASTPRQLPEAFF
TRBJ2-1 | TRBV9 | CASSVSPGRLGNNEQFF
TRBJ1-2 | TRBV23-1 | CASSQSQGEYGYTF
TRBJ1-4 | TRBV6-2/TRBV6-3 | CASSYFGQEEKLFF
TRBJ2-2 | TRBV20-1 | CSARDGNTGELFF
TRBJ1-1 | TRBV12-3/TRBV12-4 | CASSVGLRNTEAFF
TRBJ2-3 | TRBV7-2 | CASSLVGVGGGAGDTQYF
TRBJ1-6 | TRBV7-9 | CASSLNRQGASPLHF
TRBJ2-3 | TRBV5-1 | CASSLSAGITDTQYF
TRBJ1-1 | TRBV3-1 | CASSHQGSEAFF
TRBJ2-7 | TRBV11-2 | CASSLDLARGYEQYF
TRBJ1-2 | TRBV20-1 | CSARESGDYGYTF
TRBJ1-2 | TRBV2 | CASSEEAGTGYTF
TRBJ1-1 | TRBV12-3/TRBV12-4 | CASRTNGGAPEAFF
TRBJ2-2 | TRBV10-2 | CASSEQAHGELFF
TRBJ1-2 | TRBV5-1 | CASSLLQGGRGYTF
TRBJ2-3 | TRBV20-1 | CSGGLGVEADTQYF
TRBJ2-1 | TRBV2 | CASCDTASEQFF
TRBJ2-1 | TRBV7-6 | CASSHPSGGQFF
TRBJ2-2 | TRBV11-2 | CASSLSFGGTGELFF